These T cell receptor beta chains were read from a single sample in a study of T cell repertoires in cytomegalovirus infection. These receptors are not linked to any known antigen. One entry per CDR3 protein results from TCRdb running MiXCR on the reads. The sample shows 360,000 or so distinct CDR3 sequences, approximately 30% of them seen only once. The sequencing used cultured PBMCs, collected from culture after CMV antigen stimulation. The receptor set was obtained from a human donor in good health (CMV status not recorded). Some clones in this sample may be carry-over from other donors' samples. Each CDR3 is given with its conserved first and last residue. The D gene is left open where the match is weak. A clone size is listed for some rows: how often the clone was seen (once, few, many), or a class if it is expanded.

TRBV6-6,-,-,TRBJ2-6,TGTGCCAGCAGGCCAGAAGGGTTAAGCTCTGGGGCCAACGTCCTGACTTTC,CASRPEGLSSGANVLTF
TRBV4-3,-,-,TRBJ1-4,TGCGCCAGCAGCCAAGGGGGGTCTGGCAGGATAAATGAAAAACTGTTTTTT,CASSQGGSGRINEKLFF
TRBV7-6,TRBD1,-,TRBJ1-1,TGTGCCAGCAGCTTAGGAGGAGGGGGCTCGGTGAACACTGAAGCTTTCTTT,CASSLGGGGSVNTEAFF
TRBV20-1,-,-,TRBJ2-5,TGCAGTGCTAGAGATCGTCTGCCTGACCGGGAGACCCAGTACTTC,CSARDRLPDRETQYF
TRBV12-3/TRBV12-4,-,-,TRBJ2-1,TGTGCCAGCAGTTTGGGCACATCCAAACCTAACAATGAGCAGTTCTTC,CASSLGTSKPNNEQFF
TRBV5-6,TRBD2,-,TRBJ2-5,TGTGCCAGCAGCCTGTGGTCTAGCGGGTACCAAGAGACCCAGTACTTC,CASSLWSSGYQETQYF
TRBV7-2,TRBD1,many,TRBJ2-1,TGTGCCAGGACAGGGGCGGGCAATGAGCAGTTCTTC,CARTGAGNEQFF
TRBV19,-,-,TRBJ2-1,TGTGCCAGTAGTATGTATGAGTTAAAAGCGTTTAATGAGCAGTTCTTC,CASSMYELKAFNEQFF
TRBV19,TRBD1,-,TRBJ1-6,TGTGCCAAGATGGCCGGACAGGGGAGAAGCTCCTATAATTCACCCCTCCACTTT,CAKMAGQGRSSYNSPLHF
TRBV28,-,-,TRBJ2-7,TGTGCCAGCAAGGAGACAACAAGAGGGCAGTACTTC,CASKETTRGQYF
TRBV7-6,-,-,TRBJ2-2,TGTGCCAGCAGCTTAGGAGAGGAGTCTGGCACCGGGGTGCTGTTTTTT,CASSLGEESGTGVLFF
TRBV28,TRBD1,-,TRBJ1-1,TGTGCCAGCAGCCCAAACAGGGGCCGACGCACTGAAGCTTTCTTT,CASSPNRGRRTEAFF
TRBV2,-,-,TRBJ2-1,TGTGCCAGCAGTGTAGTTAAATTGCAGTTCTTC,CASSVVKLQFF
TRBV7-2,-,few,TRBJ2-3,TGTGCCAGCAGCTCCCCTATTATACAATATTTT,CASSSPIIQYF
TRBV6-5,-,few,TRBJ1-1,TGTGCCAGCAGTTACTCAAGGCATCGGAACACTGAAGCTTTCTTT,CASSYSRHRNTEAFF
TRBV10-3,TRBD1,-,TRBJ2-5,TGTGCCATCAGTGAGTCGGAGGTGGACAGGGCCCCCCAAGAGACCCAGTACTTC,CAISESEVDRAPQETQYF
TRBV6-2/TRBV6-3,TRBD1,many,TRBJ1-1,TGTGCCAGCAGTTGGGACCGGGACAGGGGATTCAGTGGCACTGAAGCTTTCTTT,CASSWDRDRGFSGTEAFF
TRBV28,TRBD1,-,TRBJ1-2,TGTGCCAGCAACCTTCAGGGGGCTCTGAACTATGGCTACACCTTC,CASNLQGALNYGYTF
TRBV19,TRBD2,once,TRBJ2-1,TGTGCCAGTAGTACTCCACGATTAGCGGGAGGACTTGGAAATGAGCAGTTCTTC,CASSTPRLAGGLGNEQFF
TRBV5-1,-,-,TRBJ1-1,TGCGCCAGCAGCTTGTACCGGGACAACACTGAAGCTTTCTTT,CASSLYRDNTEAFF
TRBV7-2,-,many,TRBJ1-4,TGTGCCAGCAGCTTAGCGGCAGGATCTAATGAAAAACTGTTTTTT,CASSLAAGSNEKLFF
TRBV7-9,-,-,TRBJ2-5,TGTGCCAGCAGCTTAGAGGGAGTGGTAGAGACCCAGTACTTC,CASSLEGVVETQYF
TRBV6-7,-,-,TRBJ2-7,TGTGCCAGCACCCACTGCACGAGTCGCTACGAGCAGTACTTC,CASTHCTSRYEQYF
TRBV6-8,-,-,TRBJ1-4,TGTGCCAGCACCCGACACGGACAGTTTAATGAAAAACTGTTTTTT,CASTRHGQFNEKLFF
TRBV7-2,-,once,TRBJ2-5,TGTGCCAGCAGCCCAAAGGGTCGGCAAGAGACCCAGTACTTC,CASSPKGRQETQYF
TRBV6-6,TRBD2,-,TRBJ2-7,TGTGCCAGCAGACACACTGGACTAGCGGGAGGCGAGCAGTACTTC,CASRHTGLAGGEQYF
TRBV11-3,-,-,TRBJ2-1,TGTGCCAGCAGCACCGTGGCAGGGGGGGATGAGCAGTTCTTC,CASSTVAGGDEQFF
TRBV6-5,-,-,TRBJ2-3,TGTGCCAGCAGTATCGGACAGTATACAAATACGCAGTATTTT,CASSIGQYTNTQYF
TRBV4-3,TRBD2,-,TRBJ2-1,TGCGCCAGCAGCCAAGATCCTAGCGGGAGGAATGAGCAGTTCTTC,CASSQDPSGRNEQFF
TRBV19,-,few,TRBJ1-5,TGTGCCAGTAGTATTGGGTGGTATAGCAATCAGCCCCAGCATTTT,CASSIGWYSNQPQHF
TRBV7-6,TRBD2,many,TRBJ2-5,TGTGCCAGCAGCCCACCGGGACTAGCGTTCCAAGAGACCCAGTACTTC,CASSPPGLAFQETQYF
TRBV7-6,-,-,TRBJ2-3,TGTGCCAGCAGCCCCCGGCTAGGTACAGATACGCAGTATTTT,CASSPRLGTDTQYF
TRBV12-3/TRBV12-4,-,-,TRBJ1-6,TGTGCCAGCAGTTTCTCCCACGGGGATAATTCACCCCTCCACTTT,CASSFSHGDNSPLHF
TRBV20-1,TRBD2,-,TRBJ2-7,TGCAGTGCTAGGACCGGGACTAGGATTGCCTACGAGCAGTACTTC,CSARTGTRIAYEQYF
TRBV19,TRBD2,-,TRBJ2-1,TGTGCCAGTAGTTCGCCGACTAGCAGGTCTGAGCAGTTCTTC,CASSSPTSRSEQFF
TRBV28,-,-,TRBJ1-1,TGTGCCACCACAGGAATCGGCACTGAAGCTTTCTTT,CATTGIGTEAFF
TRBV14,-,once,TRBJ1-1,TGTGCCAGCAGCCGGATCGGGACCGAAGACACTGAAGCTTTCTTT,CASSRIGTEDTEAFF
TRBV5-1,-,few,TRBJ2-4,TGCGCCAGCAGCTTGGGGCAGAGGGACATTCAGTACTTC,CASSLGQRDIQYF
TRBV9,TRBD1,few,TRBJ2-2,TGTGCCAGCAGCAAAGGACAGGGAGCTAGTAACGGGGAGCTGTTTTTT,CASSKGQGASNGELFF
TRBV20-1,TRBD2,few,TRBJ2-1,TGCAGTGCTAGCATACTAGCGGGATACAATGAGCAGTTCTTC,CSASILAGYNEQFF
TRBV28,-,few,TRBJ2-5,TGTGCCAGCAGTTTGACGGGGCCCCAAGAGACCCAGTACTTC,CASSLTGPQETQYF
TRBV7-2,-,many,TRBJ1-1,TGTGCCAGCAGCTTTGTAATCGGGGACACTGAAGCTTTCTTT,CASSFVIGDTEAFF
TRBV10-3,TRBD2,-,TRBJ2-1,TGTGCCATCACCGGACTAGCGGGAGGGACCGGGTACAATGAGCAGTTCTTC,CAITGLAGGTGYNEQFF
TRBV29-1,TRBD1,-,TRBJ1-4,TGCAGCGGTACCGGGACAGGGTCTGAAAAACTGTTTTTT,CSGTGTGSEKLFF